Here is one TCR beta chain with its context. Its binding antigen is unknown. Base qualities were left out, and no much larger clone turns up one base away. The cohort consisted of approximately 690 healthy bone marrow donors. Cohort members were all nominally healthy when sampled, although unrecorded immune exposures were likely present. The donor tested CMV seronegative, placing the donor among the 352 seronegative members of the cohort. A peripheral blood sample was collected from each donor, and TCR beta sequencing was performed on peripheral blood mononuclear cells. Genomic DNA was extracted from the blood cell samples with the Qiagen DNeasy Blood Extraction Kit. The library came from the immunoSEQ multiplex PCR assay. A mixture of 60 forward primers for TCR Vbeta segments and 13 reverse primers for TCR Jbeta segments was used in the multiplex PCR. Amplification of the CDR3 region of rearranged TCR beta genes was performed with a multiplex PCR assay on genomic DNA. The Illumina HiSeq System was used to sequence the amplified TCR beta libraries as 87-base-pair reads. In the paper's pipeline: A later analysis tallied 75 million to 95 million unique TCR beta chains across the approximately 670 repertoires, and about 10 million of those chains were shared by two or more donors. A nearest-neighbor algorithm error-corrected the raw reads and collapsed the reads into unique sequences, merging closely related sequences to remove PCR and sequencing errors. Alignment of CDR3 sequences to IMGT reference sequences was used to assign V, D and J gene segments. For a sequence to be retained, a match of at least six nucleotides was required to both a V gene segment and a J gene segment. A rearrangement was called productive if the CDR3 had no stop codons and remained in frame with V and J, and every other rearrangement was called non-productive. CDR3 was defined by IMGT convention, running from the second conserved V-encoded cysteine to the conserved J-encoded phenylalanine. The earlier analysis of 500 to 750 of the donors excluded any sequence lacking an unambiguous match to a single V gene segment. In an earlier analysis of 450 to 750 of the donors, a V segment was called functional when productive rearrangements were above 56.7%, and segregating when the standard deviation between donors exceeded 5%. To diagnose cytomegalovirus status from the catalog of TCR beta chain sequences, a statistical classification framework was built. In a later analysis, TCR nucleotide sequences were compared against IMGT/GENE-DB human TR gene sequences so that V and J genes could be assigned. Using the TCRdist pipeline, a later analysis assigned CDR3 sequences along with most-parsimonious VDJ recombination scenarios. In a later analysis, each TCR beta chain was defined by its CDR3 amino acid sequence together with its V-gene family, and reads without a unique V-gene family were excluded. In a later analysis, approximately 590 highly shared, low-generation-probability nucleotide sequences were removed to address suspected cross-contamination and a sequencing artifact. In a later analysis, a clonal expansion index for each public chain was calculated from normalized within-repertoire ranks of inferred template counts. A later analysis computed generation probabilities with a VDJ recombination model fitted to out-of-frame rearrangements, and checked the results against IGoR. In a later analysis, TCR-TCR, TCR-HLA and TCR-CMV co-occurrence was scored with hypergeometric tests, and a repertoire-size bias correction was applied to TCR pairs. In a later analysis, false discovery rates were estimated by permuting HLA or CMV assignments 20 times. In a later analysis, co-occurring TCRs were grouped using DBSCAN, with TCRdist sequence similarity added in when clustering inside HLA-allele-positive subsets. Repertoires with fewer than 30,000 or more than 120,000 public chains, plus five repertoires with anomalous nucleotide sharing, were excluded from co-occurrence clustering. This is the immuneACCESS table as TCRdb keeps it, with only in-frame sequences that have V and J called. A part of the clones is gone; compared with another copy, unresolved V genes explain less than half, and the rest is unexplained. V and J calls and clone size are given by that table; D and trimming were obtained from the DNA. The sample data list under 250,000 clones, and 60% to 80% of these were observed just once. Less than 4.5% of the sample goes to the ten largest clones.

The germline V gene (reference sequence) specifies GTSNPN as CDR1 and SVGIG as CDR2. The CDR3 starts with the cysteine, ends with the phenylalanine, and has 14 residues. The kept DNA is CDR3 alone, 42 bases in frame from the first base. This specimen belongs to a study of cytomegalovirus exposure and HLA in healthy donors (TCRdb year 2017). At the level of the whole study: An earlier analysis of approximately 640 of the donors reported roughly 300 Gb of sequence data and some 120 million unique TCR beta sequences from some 180 million T cells. In the later analysis, no new phenotypic data were used to find candidate immune exposures; instead, reliance was placed on TCR beta sequences and their occurrence across donors. Genome-wide SNP genotypes for about 65% of the roughly 670 donors were used in a later genetic analysis, which treated that subset as a discovery cohort. A later analysis re-examined previously published TCR beta repertoires from roughly 650 donors and added high-resolution HLA genotyping to investigate patterns of TCR occurrence. Among roughly 400 genotyped donors of the cohort, an average of about 240,000 unique TCR beta nucleotide sequences was sequenced per donor, of which about 18% were non-productive. Four to six DR-DQ haplotypes were handled as single units for association and clustering, since linkage in the cohort was strong. Along with the 666-subject first cohort, a separate validation cohort of around 110 different subjects was used. To decide whether each TCR beta V gene segment behaved as functional or pseudogenic, an earlier analysis of approximately 590 of the donors relied on high-throughput TCR beta sequencing. The T cell repertoires of several hundred subjects were profiled by immunosequencing and related to cytomegalovirus serostatus. The genetic ancestry cluster associated with self-reported Caucasian donors included 81% of the 350 to 500 genotyped donors. Every discovery cohort repertoire had been produced on one sequencing platform. An early release that covered roughly 600 HLA-typed donors contained around 300 gigabases of sequencing data and around 80 million unique TCR sequences. High-throughput TCR immunosequencing, statistical association of individual TCRs with disease status, and machine learning were combined to predict cytomegalovirus infection status. Class I and class II HLA loci were covered by the typing at four-digit resolution. Donor age, sex, ethnicity and CMV serostatus were compiled together with the repertoire data. The number of typed donors differed by locus: roughly 629-640 for A, B, C, DRB1 and DQB1; approximately 520 for DQA1; around 580 for DPA1; and some 430 for DPB1. The aim of the study was to test whether cataloging public T cell receptors could identify signatures of past pathogen exposure. Study-wide conclusions, independent of this receptor: The study gave a list of 150 to 200 TCR beta chains associated with cytomegalovirus. According to a later analysis, TCR association rates differed among HLA loci, with DRB1 alleles showing the most associated TCRs and HLA-C alleles showing the fewest. A later analysis found that most CMV-associated TCR beta chains appeared HLA-restricted, with HLA associations seemingly driven largely by CMV exposure. For the cohort, immune exposure information was limited to CMV serostatus. In a later analysis, HLA-associated TCR beta chains showed more clonal expansion and lower generation probabilities than non-associated chains that were equally common. A few of the identified cytomegalovirus-associated TCR beta chains were confirmed in vitro to be specific for cytomegalovirus antigens. The earlier analysis of 587 of the donors excluded fewer than 20 rarely observed V segments, including chromosome 9 orphons, because counts were too low. Correlated functional status among segregating V segments might be attributable to linkage disequilibrium, but an unknown experimental factor could not be ruled out. It was suggested by the authors that the approach could potentially be generalized to other disease states and immunological phenotypes. Cytomegalovirus status was reported to be diagnosed by the classifier with high specificity and sensitivity in both the original and validation cohorts. In this cohort, only TCR beta chains were sequenced, and detectable features were limited by the absence of alpha or paired-chain data. Across donors, most TCR sequences were observed very rarely, whereas some public TCRs were present in many individuals. In an earlier analysis of around 600 of the donors, most TCR beta V segments were observed in productive rearrangements about 90% or about 30% of the time, broadly matching IMGT annotations. Some IMGT-functional V segments, including TRBV6-2 and TRBV6-3, could not be told apart with the 87-base-pair reads, so those segments were excluded. In a later analysis, several top co-occurrence clusters were reported to appear linked to parvovirus B19, influenza, CMV and Epstein-Barr virus. In a later analysis, around 17,000 TCR beta sequences were associated with specific HLA alleles at a false discovery rate of 0.05. A cluster of highly shared sequence variants was judged likely to represent a technical artifact of the sequencing pipeline. Assigning TCR associations to individual alleles was difficult when HLA alleles, especially DR and DQ, strongly co-occurred. A further reported finding was that TCR beta sequences accurately predicted the HLA-A and HLA-B alleles for most subjects in the first cohort. Presence/absence analyses assumed roughly uniform sequencing depth across donors, an assumption that may not hold. Because some donors lacked HLA typing at each locus, the association tests relied only on the typed subset. A later genetic analysis associated a missense DCLRE1C variant with V-gene and J-gene trimming of TCR beta chains, and an independent cohort replicated the association. Compared with the 666-donor mean, donors in an Asian-associated ancestry cluster had fewer N-insertions in productive TCRs, according to a later genetic analysis.

This receptor was obtained from a male donor in good health and CMV-seronegative. The chain was built from TRBV30 and TRBJ2-4, with 8 bases matching TRBD2. Near its end, the DNA agrees better with TRBJ2-5, so the J call may be wrong. Sequencing was done on a sample of PBMCs. The CDR3 region: CAWSVGAGVETQYF. The DNA reads as follows: TGTGCCTGGAGTGTAGGAGCGGGAGTAGAGACCCAGTACTTC.